This T cell receptor beta chain was observed in a study of T cell clonality in common variable immunodeficiency. Findings of the study overall: CVID patient heterogeneity limited repertoire-clinical complication correlations. Compared with healthy controls, CVID subjects showed increased TCRbeta clonality, mostly in about a third.

This clone was counted ten times or more. Antigen: not known. The read halts 3 residues ahead of the CDR3 end, with the missing end drawn from the germline J gene. Losses at the gene ends were 3 bases for V and 6 bases for J; bases not matched to a gene: 7. Germline lookup yields CDR1 LNHDA and CDR2 SQIVND (reference sequence). This CDR3 is built from 15 residues. The method was immunoSEQ multiplex PCR; TCRdb's version includes in-frame clones alone and lacks a portion of them. The data show some 45,000 clones, with none appearing a single time. Material for sequencing was peripheral blood mononuclear cells. The genes are TRBV19 and TRBJ2-3; 9 bases are a match to TRBD2. The clonotype was recovered from a person aged 18 to 75 in good health. The CDR3 region is CASSIDSGRGDTQYF. CDR3 bases read: TGTGCCAGTAGTATCGATAGCGGGAGAGGGGATACG.